This record looks at one TCR beta chain sequence and its context. The source of the sample is a study of blood T cell repertoires in COVID-19. Turning to the study itself: PBMCs, B-cell-depleted T cells, or T cells were the source of the cDNA or gDNA that made up the material.

Patients at the Seattle site were enrolled during active infection and followed longitudinally. Per the study methods: The authors estimated nucleated cell counts from reference gene primer amplification. Assay: immunoSEQ multiplex PCR; the TCRdb copy retains only in-frame clones and omits some. The V and J calls and clone size are taken from that table; D and trimming were inferred from the DNA. The sample lists 300,000 to 350,000 clones, 85% to 90% seen once, with around 7.9% in the top ten. The sample was peripheral blood. This sequence was found in a woman between 70 and 85 years old with COVID-19, enrolled during active disease.

CDR3 nucleotide sequence: TGTGCCTGGAGTATGACAGGGGTCAATCAGCCCCAGCATTTT. Translation: CAWSMTGVNQPQHF. V usage is TRBV30 and J usage is TRBJ1-5; TRBD1 matches 8 bases. Germline V CDR1 and CDR2: GTSNPN, SVGIG (reference sequence). The trim removed 2 bases at V and 3 bases at J, leaving 3 bases unmatched. This CDR3 has 14 amino acids.